This T cell receptor (beta chain) was sequenced for a study of blood T cell repertoires in COVID-19. Clones were read by immunoSEQ multiplex PCR, and TCRdb kept only the in-frame ones, dropping some. The sample carries a few hundred thousand clones, roughly 85% recorded once. V lost 0 bases, J lost 5 bases, and 7 bases lay in between. The CDR3 is 13 residues long. CDR1 and CDR2 (germline): LGHNA, YNFKEQ. The rearrangement joins TRBV4-2 to TRBJ1-2; no firm D call. Sequences were obtained from peripheral blood. The receptor was isolated from a human donor in a cohort sampled during active COVID-19. CDR3 bases: TGTGCCAGCAGCCAAGATCTGCAGTATGGCTACACCTTC. Its translation: CASSQDLQYGYTF.